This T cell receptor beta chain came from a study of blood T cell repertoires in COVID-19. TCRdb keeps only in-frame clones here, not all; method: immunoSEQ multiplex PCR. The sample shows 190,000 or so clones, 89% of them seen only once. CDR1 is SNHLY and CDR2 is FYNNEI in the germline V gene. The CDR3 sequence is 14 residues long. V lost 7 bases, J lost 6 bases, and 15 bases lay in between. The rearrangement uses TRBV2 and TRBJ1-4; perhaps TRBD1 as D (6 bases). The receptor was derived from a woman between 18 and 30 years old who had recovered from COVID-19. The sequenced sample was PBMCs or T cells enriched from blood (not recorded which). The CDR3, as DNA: TGTGCCAGCACGGGGGGCGCGTCTTATGAAAAACTGTTTTTT. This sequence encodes CASTGGASYEKLFF.